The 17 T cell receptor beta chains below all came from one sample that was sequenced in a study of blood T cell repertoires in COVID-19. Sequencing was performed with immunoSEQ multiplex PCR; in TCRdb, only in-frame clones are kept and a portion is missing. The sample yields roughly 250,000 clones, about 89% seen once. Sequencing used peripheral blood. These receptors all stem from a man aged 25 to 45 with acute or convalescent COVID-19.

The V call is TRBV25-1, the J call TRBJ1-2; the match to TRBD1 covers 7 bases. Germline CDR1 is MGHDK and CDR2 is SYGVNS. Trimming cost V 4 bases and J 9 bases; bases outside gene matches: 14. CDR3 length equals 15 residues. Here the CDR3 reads CASSGRRTGLMCYTF. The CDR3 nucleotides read TGTGCCAGCAGTGGCCGTCGGACAGGCCTGATGTGCTACACCTTC.

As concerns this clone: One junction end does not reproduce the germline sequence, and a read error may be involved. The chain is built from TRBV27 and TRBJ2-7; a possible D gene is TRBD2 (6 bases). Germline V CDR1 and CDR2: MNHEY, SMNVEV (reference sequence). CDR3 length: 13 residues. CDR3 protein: CASSLTSSFEQYF. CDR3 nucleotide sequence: TGTGCCAGCAGTTTGACTAGTTCCTTCGAGCAGTACTTC.

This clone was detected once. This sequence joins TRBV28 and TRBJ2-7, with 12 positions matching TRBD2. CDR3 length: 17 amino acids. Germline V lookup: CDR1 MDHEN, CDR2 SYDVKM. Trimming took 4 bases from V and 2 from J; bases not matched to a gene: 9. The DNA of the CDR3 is TGTGCCAGCAGTTCCTCCGGGACTAGCGGGCCTGCCTACGAGCAGTACTTC. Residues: CASSSSGTSGPAYEQYF.

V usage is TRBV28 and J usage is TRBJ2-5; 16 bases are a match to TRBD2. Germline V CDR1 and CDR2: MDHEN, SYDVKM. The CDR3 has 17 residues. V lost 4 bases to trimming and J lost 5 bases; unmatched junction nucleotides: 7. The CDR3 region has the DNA TGTGCCAGCAGTTCCTACGGGACTAGCGGGGGGGCGGAGACCCAGTACTTC. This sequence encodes CASSSYGTSGGAETQYF.

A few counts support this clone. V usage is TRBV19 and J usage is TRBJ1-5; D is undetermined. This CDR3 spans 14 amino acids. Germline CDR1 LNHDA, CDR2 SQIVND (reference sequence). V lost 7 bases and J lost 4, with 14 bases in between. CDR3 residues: CASTVAGRNQPQHF. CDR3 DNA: TGTGCCAGTACAGTGGCAGGAAGAAATCAGCCCCAGCATTTT.

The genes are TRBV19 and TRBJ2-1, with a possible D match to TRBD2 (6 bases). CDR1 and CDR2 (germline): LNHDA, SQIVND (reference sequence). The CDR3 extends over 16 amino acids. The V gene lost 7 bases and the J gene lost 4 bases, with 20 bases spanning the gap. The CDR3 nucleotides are TGTGCCAGTACTAGTCTAGCGACCAGTCAGTACAATGAGCAGTTCTTC. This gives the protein CASTSLATSQYNEQFF.

CDR3 amino acids: CASSQDSGMNTEAFF. CDR3 bases: TGTGCCAGCAGCCAAGATTCAGGGATGAACACTGAAGCTTTCTTT. The V and J genes are TRBV14 and TRBJ1-1; D may be TRBD1 (5 bases). The V end lost 0 bases, the J end lost 0 bases, and 8 bases lay between the germline ends. The CDR3 has 15 amino acids. Looked up from germline, CDR1 is SGHDN and CDR2 is FVKESK. Variable domain in full (rest from reference TRBV14 and TRBJ1-1): EAGVTQFPSHSVIEKGQTVTLRCDPISGHDNLYWYRRVMGKEIKFLLHFVKESKQDESGMPNNRFLAERTGGTYSTLKVQPAELEDSGVYFCASSQDSGMNTEAFFGQGTRLTVV.

In DNA, the CDR3 is TGCGCCAGCAGCCAAGATGGTAGACTAGCGGGGGTATACAATGAGCAGTTCTTC. Its protein product is CASSQDGRLAGVYNEQFF. The gene calls are TRBV4-1 and TRBJ2-1; 12 nucleotides align to TRBD2. The J segment lost 4 bases and the V segment lost 0 bases, leaving 7 bases of the junction unmatched. Germline CDR1 MGHRA, CDR2 YSYEKL. There are 18 residues in the CDR3.

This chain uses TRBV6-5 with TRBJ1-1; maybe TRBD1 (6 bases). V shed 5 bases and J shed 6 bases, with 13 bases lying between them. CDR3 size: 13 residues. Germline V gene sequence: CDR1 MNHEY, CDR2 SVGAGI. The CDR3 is CASSREGGAEAFF. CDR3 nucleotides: TGTGCCAGCAGTCGTGAAGGGGGGGCTGAAGCTTTCTTT.

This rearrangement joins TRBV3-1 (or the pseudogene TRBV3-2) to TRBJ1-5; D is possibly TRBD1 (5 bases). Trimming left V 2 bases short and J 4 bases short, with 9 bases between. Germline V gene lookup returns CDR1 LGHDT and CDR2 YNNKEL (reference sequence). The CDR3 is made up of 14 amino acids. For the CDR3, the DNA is TGTGCCAGCAGCCAACGACAGTCTAATCAGCCCCAGCATTTT. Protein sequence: CASSQRQSNQPQHF.

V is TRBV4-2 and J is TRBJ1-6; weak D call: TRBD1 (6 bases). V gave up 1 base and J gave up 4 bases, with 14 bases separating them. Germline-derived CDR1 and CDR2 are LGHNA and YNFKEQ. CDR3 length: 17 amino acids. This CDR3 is CASSQGNLGQYNSPLHF. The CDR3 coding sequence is TGTGCCAGCAGCCAAGGCAATCTGGGACAATATAATTCACCCCTCCACTTT.

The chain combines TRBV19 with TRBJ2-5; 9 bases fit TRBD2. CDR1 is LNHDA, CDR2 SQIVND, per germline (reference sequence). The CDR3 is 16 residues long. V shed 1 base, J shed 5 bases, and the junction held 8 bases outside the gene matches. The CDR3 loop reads CASSIGGSGRRETQYF. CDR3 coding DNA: TGTGCCAGTAGTATAGGCGGTAGCGGGAGAAGGGAGACCCAGTACTTC. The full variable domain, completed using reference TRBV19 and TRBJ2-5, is DGGITQSPKYLFRKEGQNVTLSCEQNLNHDAMYWYRQDPGQGLRLIYYSQIVNDFQKGDIAEGYSVSREKKESFPLTVTSAQKNPTAFYLCASSIGGSGRRETQYFGPGTRLLVL.

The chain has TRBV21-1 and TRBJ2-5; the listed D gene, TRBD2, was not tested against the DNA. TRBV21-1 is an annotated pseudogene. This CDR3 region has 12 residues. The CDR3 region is CASKLATETQYF. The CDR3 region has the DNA TGTGCCAGCAAGCTAGCAACGGAGACCCAGTACTTC.

CDR3 region: CASSLDGQQNNQPQHF. The DNA for the CDR3 is TGCGCCAGCAGCTTGGACGGACAGCAGAACAATCAGCCCCAGCATTTT. V usage is TRBV5-1 and J usage is TRBJ1-5; possible D gene TRBD1, 6 bases. Germline CDR1 and CDR2: SGHRS and YFSETQ. Trimming cost V 0 bases and J 3 bases, with 13 bases left between them. The CDR3 runs to 16 residues.

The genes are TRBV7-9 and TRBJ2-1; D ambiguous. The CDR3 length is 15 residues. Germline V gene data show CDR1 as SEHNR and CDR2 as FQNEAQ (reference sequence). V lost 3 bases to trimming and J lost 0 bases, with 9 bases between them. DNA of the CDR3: TGTGCCAGCAGCTTTGGCGACTCCTCCTACAATGAGCAGTTCTTC. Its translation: CASSFGDSSYNEQFF. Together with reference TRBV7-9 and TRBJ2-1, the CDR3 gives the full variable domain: DTGVSQNPRHKITKRGQNVTFRCDPISEHNRLYWYRQTLGQGPEFLTYFQNEAQLEKSRLLSDRFSAERPKGSFSTLEIQRTEQGDSAMYLCASSFGDSSYNEQFFGPGTRLTVL.

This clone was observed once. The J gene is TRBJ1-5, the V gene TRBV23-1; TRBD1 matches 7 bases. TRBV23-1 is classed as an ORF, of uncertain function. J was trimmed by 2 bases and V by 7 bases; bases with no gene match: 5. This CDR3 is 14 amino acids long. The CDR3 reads CASMGQSGNQPQHF. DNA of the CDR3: TGCGCCAGCATGGGACAGTCAGGCAATCAGCCCCAGCATTTT.

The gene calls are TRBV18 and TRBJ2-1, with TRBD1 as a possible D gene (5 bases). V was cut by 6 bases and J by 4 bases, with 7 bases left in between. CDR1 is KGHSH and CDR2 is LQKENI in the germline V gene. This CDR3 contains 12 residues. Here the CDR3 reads CASSRQYNEQFF. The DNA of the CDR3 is TGTGCCAGCTCGCGACAGTACAATGAGCAGTTCTTC.